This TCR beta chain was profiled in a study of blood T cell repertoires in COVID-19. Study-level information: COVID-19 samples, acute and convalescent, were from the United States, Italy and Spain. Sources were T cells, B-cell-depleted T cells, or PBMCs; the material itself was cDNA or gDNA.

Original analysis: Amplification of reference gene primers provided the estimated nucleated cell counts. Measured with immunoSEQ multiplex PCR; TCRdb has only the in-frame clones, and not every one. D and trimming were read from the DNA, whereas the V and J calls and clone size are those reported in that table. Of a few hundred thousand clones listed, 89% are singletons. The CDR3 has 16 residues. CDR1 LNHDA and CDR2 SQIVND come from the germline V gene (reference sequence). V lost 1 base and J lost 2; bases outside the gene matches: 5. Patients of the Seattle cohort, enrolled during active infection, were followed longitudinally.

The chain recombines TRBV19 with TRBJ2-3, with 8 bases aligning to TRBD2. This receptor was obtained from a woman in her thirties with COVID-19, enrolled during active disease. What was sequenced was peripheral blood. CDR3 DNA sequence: TGTGCCAGTAGTATAGGTAATAGCGGGGTCACAGATACGCAGTATTTT. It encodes CASSIGNSGVTDTQYF. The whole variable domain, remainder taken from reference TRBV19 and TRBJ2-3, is DGGITQSPKYLFRKEGQNVTLSCEQNLNHDAMYWYRQDPGQGLRLIYYSQIVNDFQKGDIAEGYSVSREKKESFPLTVTSAQKNPTAFYLCASSIGNSGVTDTQYFGPGTRLTVL.